The 20 T cell receptor beta chains below come from one sample, sequenced in a study of regulatory T cells in long-lasting Graves disease. Specified time point: persistent/refractory GD, antithyroid drugs over 5 years with positive TRAb. PBMCs were the source of the RNA used for TCR sequencing. Arm-PCR with iRepertoire HTBI primers amplified the CDR3 regions for these TCR beta libraries. MiXCR, run by TCRdb on the multiplex PCR reads, gives a single entry per CDR3 protein. The sample consists of 390,000 or so distinct CDR3 sequences, approximately 25% of them appearing once. Here the sequenced sample was peripheral blood mononuclear cells (PBMCs), taken when the disease was refractory, from a patient treated with antithyroid drugs. Source of these receptors: a woman between 35 and 50 years old with Graves disease.

The chain links TRBV25-1 to TRBJ2-4; 7 nucleotides align to TRBD1. CDR1 MGHDK and CDR2 SYGVNS come from the germline V gene. V was clipped by 4 bases and J by 7 bases; unmatched bases: 7. There are 14 residues in the CDR3. The CDR3 DNA is TGTGCCAGCAGTGCAACAAAGGGACAGAACATTCAGTACTTC. Translating it yields CASSATKGQNIQYF. Full variable domain (rest looked up from reference TRBV25-1 and TRBJ2-4): EADIYQTPRYLVIGTGKKITLECSQTMGHDKMYWYQQDPGMELHLIHYSYGVNSTEKGDLSSESTVSRIRTEHFPLTLESARPSHTSQYLCASSATKGQNIQYFGAGTRLSVL.

This clonotype was seen only a few times. The chain carries TRBV2 and TRBJ2-1; 10 positions match TRBD2. The germline V gene has CDR1 SNHLY and CDR2 FYNNEI. The CDR3 totals 14 residues. CDR3 protein: CAKQVSGRAHEQFF. CDR3 DNA: TGTGCGAAGCAGGTCAGCGGGAGGGCCCATGAGCAGTTCTTC. The full variable domain, its missing parts supplied by reference TRBV2 and TRBJ2-1, is EPEVTQTPSHQVTQMGQEVILRCVPISNHLYFYWYRQILGQKVEFLVSFYNNEISEKSEIFDDQFSVERPDGSNFTLKIRSTKLEDSAMYFCAKQVSGRAHEQFFGPGTRLTVL.

This clonotype was counted a few times. The rearrangement joins TRBV19 to TRBJ2-7; a possible D gene is TRBD2 (5 bases). Deletions cut 4 bases from V and 6 bases from J, with 7 bases between. CDR1 is LNHDA, CDR2 SQIVND, per germline (reference sequence). The CDR3 runs 11 residues. CDR3 DNA sequence: TGTGCCAGTAGTACTGGACTCGAGCAGTACTTC. Its protein product is CASSTGLEQYF.

In the case of this clonotype: Given a much more abundant clone one base away, this may be a read error. This chain links TRBV6-2 or TRBV6-3 with TRBJ2-4; 8 bases agree with TRBD2. This CDR3 is built from 21 residues. V gave up 5 bases and J gave up 0 bases; unmatched junction bases: 21. CDR1 and CDR2 from the germline V gene are MNHEY and SVGEGT. The CDR3 protein is CASSEAGVGAGGSVAKNIQYF. For the CDR3, the DNA is TGTGCCAGCAGTGAAGCGGGGGTCGGGGCTGGCGGGAGTGTAGCCAAAAACATTCAGTACTTC.

The table lists this clonotype with many counts. The V gene is TRBV12-3 or TRBV12-4, the J gene TRBJ2-6; D is uncertain. The length of the CDR3 is 17 residues. The V end lost 3 bases, the J end lost 0 bases, and 12 bases lay between the germline ends. Here the CDR3 reads CASSFRWGSSGANVLTF. The DNA for the CDR3 is TGTGCCAGCAGTTTCCGTTGGGGAAGCTCTGGGGCCAACGTCCTGACTTTC.

The J gene is TRBJ1-1, the V gene TRBV7-9; D may be TRBD1 (6 bases). From germline, CDR1 is SEHNR and CDR2 FQNEAQ (reference sequence). This CDR3 contains 13 residues. V was shortened by 5 bases and J by 3 bases, with 10 bases between the two germline ends. CDR3 bases: TGTGCCAGCAGCAAATACAGGGACACTGAAGCTTTCTTT. It yields the protein CASSKYRDTEAFF.

This clonotype was counted only a few times. J is TRBJ1-2 and V is TRBV3-1; D not resolved. In germline, CDR1 is LGHDT, CDR2 YNNKEL (reference sequence). The CDR3 loop spans 16 amino acids. V gave up 0 bases and J gave up 8 bases, with 19 bases separating them. This chain's CDR3 is CASSQDARIAPKGYTF. The CDR3 region has the DNA TGTGCCAGCAGCCAAGATGCGAGAATTGCGCCTAAGGGCTACACCTTC.

This clonotype was detected ten times or more. This chain joins TRBV5-5 and TRBJ1-4; D is unclear. The length of the CDR3 is 17 residues. The V gene's germline CDR1 is SGHKS and CDR2 YYEKEE (reference sequence). Trimming left V 3 bases short and J 6 bases short, with 21 bases between. The CDR3 nucleotides read TGTGCCAGCAGCTGGACCTCCGGGAGACGTCAGGATGAAAAACTGTTTTTT. Its protein product is CASSWTSGRRQDEKLFF. Variable domain in full (rest from reference TRBV5-5 and TRBJ1-4): DAGVTQSPTHLIKTRGQQVTLRCSPISGHKSVSWYQQVLGQGPQFIFQYYEKEERGRGNFPDRFSARQFPNYSSELNVNALLLGDSALYLCASSWTSGRRQDEKLFFGSGTQLSVL.

V and J are TRBV20-1 and TRBJ2-4; 10 nucleotides agree with TRBD2. There are 16 residues in the CDR3. Per germline, CDR1 DFQATT and CDR2 SNEGSKA (reference sequence). V gave up 4 bases and J gave up 7 bases; unmatched junction bases: 13. The CDR3 loop reads CSATRTSGSLGNIQYF. CDR3 nucleotides: TGCAGTGCTACCCGGACTAGCGGTTCCCTGGGTAACATTCAGTACTTC.

There are a few counts of this clonotype. This chain joins TRBV6-5 and TRBJ2-7, with D perhaps given as TRBD1 or TRBD2 (6 bases each). Between the trimmed V and J ends, which lost 2 bases and 5 bases, there was a span of 13 bases. There are 14 residues in the CDR3. The germline V gene has CDR1 MNHEY and CDR2 SVGAGI. Here the CDR3 DNA reads TGTGCCAGCAGTTACCTAGGGGGGCATAACGAGCAGTACTTC. It yields the protein CASSYLGGHNEQYF.

On this clonotype: An end of the junction does not agree with germline; a read error may underlie this. The chain carries TRBV12-3 or TRBV12-4 and TRBJ2-5; a weak D match, TRBD2 (5 bases). The CDR3 totals 15 residues. CDR3 coding DNA: TGTGCCAGCAGTTTAAGTCTAGCTGGGCTCAATGAGCAATTCTTC. Encoded protein: CASSLSLAGLNEQFF.

This clonotype has at least ten counts. The rearrangement links TRBV5-1 to TRBJ1-2; no clear D gene. The germline V and J ends were trimmed by 1 base and 1 base, with 11 bases remaining between them. CDR1 and CDR2 from the germline V gene are SGHRS and YFSETQ. There are 15 residues in the CDR3. The chain's CDR3 is CASSLRRTVNYGYTF. CDR3 nucleotide sequence: TGCGCCAGCAGCTTGAGAAGGACGGTTAACTATGGCTACACCTTC.

The chain has TRBV2 and TRBJ2-7, with 9 nucleotides matching TRBD1. Germline assignment: CDR1 SNHLY and CDR2 FYNNEI. The CDR3 runs 17 residues. V dropped 7 bases and J dropped 4; count of bases not matched to a gene: 17. This CDR3 reads CASTHSYTGTGNYEQYF. As DNA, the CDR3 is TGTGCCAGCACGCATTCTTACACCGGGACAGGGAATTACGAGCAGTACTTC.

The chain combines TRBV2 with TRBJ2-1; 11 bases agree with TRBD1. Looked up from germline, CDR1 is SNHLY and CDR2 is FYNNEI. V lost 6 bases to trimming and J lost 4 bases; unmatched junction nucleotides: 2. The CDR3 totals 14 residues. The CDR3 sequence: CASRGDRGYNEQFF. In nucleotides, the CDR3 is TGTGCCAGCAGGGGGGACAGGGGGTACAATGAGCAGTTCTTC.

This clonotype was counted a few times. The chain has TRBV6-5 and TRBJ1-5; TRBD1 might be the D (6 bases). V lost 0 bases and J lost 6, with 12 bases in between. This CDR3 is 15 amino acids long. Germline loops: CDR1 MNHEY, CDR2 SVGAGI. CDR3 in DNA: TGTGCCAGCAGTTACTCGATACAGGGAACTCAGCCCCAGCATTTT. This encodes CASSYSIQGTQPQHF.

In this sample, this clonotype turned up many times. This chain connects TRBV20-1 to TRBJ1-2; D not resolved. The germline V and J ends were trimmed by 6 bases and 7 bases, with 18 bases remaining between them. The CDR3 sequence is 13 residues long. The germline gives CDR1 DFQATT, CDR2 SNEGSKA (reference sequence). In DNA form, the CDR3 reads TGCAGTGCCAGCGATTCCCGGACGGGTGGCTACACCTTC. It yields the protein CSASDSRTGGYTF.

This clonotype was recorded many times. J is TRBJ2-7 and V is TRBV15, with 10 nucleotides matching TRBD1. CDR1 is LNHNV and CDR2 is YYDKDF in the germline V gene (reference sequence). The CDR3 has 19 residues. J gave up 6 bases and V 0 bases, and 17 bases lay outside the gene matches. The CDR3 region has the DNA TGTGCCACCAGCAGAGATGAATTGAGGGGACAGGGGAGGTTGACCGAGCAGTACTTC. Translated, it gives CATSRDELRGQGRLTEQYF.

This chain uses TRBV6-2 or TRBV6-3 with TRBJ2-3, with a tentative D call TRBD2 (5 bases). The germline V gene encodes CDR1 MNHEY and CDR2 SVGEGT. Deletions cut 2 bases from V and 2 bases from J, with 11 bases between. The CDR3 has 15 residues. This chain's CDR3 is CASSYGTSDTDTQYF. In DNA, the CDR3 is TGTGCCAGCAGTTACGGAACTAGTGACACAGATACGCAGTATTTT.

This clonotype was seen a handful of times. This CDR3 is CSARDQGRGAKTQYF. The CDR3 DNA is TGCAGTGCTAGAGATCAGGGCCGGGGGGCAAAGACCCAGTACTTC. The V gene is TRBV20-1, the J gene TRBJ2-5, with a tentative D call TRBD2 (7 bases). The CDR3 runs to 15 residues. The V end was cut by 0 bases, the J end by 6 bases, with 17 bases between. The germline gives CDR1 DFQATT, CDR2 SNEGSKA (reference sequence).

A few counts support this clonotype. This sequence joins TRBV11-2 and TRBJ2-6, with D possibly matching TRBD1 (6 bases). CDR1 is SGHAT, CDR2 FQNNGV, per germline. Trimming took 5 bases from V and 2 from J, leaving 10 bases between them. There are 15 residues in the CDR3. The CDR3 bases are TGTGCCAGCAGCGCGCACAGGGCTGGGGCCAACGTCCTGACTTTC. Its translation is CASSAHRAGANVLTF. Together with reference TRBV11-2 and TRBJ2-6, the CDR3 gives the full variable domain: EAGVAQSPRYKIIEKRQSVAFWCNPISGHATLYWYQQILGQGPKLLIQFQNNGVVDDSQLPKDRFSAERLKGVDSTLKIQPAKLEDSAVYLCASSAHRAGANVLTFGAGSRLTVL.